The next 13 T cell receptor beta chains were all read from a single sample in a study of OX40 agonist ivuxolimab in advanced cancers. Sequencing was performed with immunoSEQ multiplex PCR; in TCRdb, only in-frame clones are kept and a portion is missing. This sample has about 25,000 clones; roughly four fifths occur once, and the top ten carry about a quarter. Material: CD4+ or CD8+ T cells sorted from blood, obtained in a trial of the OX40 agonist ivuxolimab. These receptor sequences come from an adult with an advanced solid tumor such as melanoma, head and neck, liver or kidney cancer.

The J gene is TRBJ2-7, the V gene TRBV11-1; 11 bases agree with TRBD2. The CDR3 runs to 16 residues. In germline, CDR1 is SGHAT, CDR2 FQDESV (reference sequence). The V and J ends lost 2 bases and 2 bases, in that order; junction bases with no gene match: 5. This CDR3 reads CASSLPLAGGPYEQYF. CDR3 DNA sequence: TGTGCCAGCAGCTTACCTCTAGCGGGGGGCCCCTACGAGCAGTACTTC. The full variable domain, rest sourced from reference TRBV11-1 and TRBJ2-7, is EAEVAQSPRYKITEKSQAVAFWCDPISGHATLYWYRQILGQGPELLVQFQDESVVDDSQLPKDRFSAERLKGVDSTLKIQPAELGDSAMYLCASSLPLAGGPYEQYFGPGTRLTVT.

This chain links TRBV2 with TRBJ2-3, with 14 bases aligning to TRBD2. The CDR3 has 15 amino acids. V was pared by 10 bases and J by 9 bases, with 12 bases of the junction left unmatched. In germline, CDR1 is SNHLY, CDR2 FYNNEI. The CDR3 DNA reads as TGTGCCACCGTGGGACTAGCGGGAGATAGAGACACGCAGTATTTT. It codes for CATVGLAGDRDTQYF.

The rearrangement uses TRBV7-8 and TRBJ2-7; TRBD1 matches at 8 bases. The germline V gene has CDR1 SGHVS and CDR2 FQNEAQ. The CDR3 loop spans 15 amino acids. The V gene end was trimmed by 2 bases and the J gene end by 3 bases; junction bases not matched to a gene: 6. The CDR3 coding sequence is TGTGCCAGCAGCTTAACGGACAGGGTCTACTACGAGCAGTACTTC. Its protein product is CASSLTDRVYYEQYF. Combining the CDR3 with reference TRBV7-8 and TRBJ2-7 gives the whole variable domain GAGVSQSPRYKVAKRGQDVALRCDPISGHVSLFWYQQALGQGPEFLTYFQNEAQLDKSGLPSDRFFAERPEGSVSTLKIQRTQQEDSAVYLCASSLTDRVYYEQYFGPGTRLTVT.

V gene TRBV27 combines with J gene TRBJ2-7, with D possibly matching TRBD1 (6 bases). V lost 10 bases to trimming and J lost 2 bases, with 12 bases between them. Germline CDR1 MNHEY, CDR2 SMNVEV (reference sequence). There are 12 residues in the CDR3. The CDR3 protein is CATGQLTYEQYF. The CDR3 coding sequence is TGTGCCACAGGACAGCTCACCTACGAGCAGTACTTC.

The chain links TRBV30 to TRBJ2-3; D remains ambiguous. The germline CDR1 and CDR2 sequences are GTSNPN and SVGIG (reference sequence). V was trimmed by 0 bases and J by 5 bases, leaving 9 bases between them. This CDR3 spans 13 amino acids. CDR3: CAWSVFSRDTQYF. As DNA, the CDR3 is TGTGCCTGGAGTGTATTCTCGAGAGATACGCAGTATTTT.

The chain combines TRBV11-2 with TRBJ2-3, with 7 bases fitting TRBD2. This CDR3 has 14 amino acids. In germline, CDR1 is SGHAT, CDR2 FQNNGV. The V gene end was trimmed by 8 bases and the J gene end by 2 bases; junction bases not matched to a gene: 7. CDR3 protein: CASWSGADTDTQYF. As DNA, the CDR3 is TGTGCCAGCTGGAGCGGGGCGGACACAGATACGCAGTATTTT.

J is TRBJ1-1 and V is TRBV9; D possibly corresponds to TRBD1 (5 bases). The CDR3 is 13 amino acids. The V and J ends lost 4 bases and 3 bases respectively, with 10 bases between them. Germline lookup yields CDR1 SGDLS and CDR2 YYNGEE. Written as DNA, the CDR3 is TGTGCCAGCAGCCCAGGGTCGGACACTGAAGCTTTCTTT. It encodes CASSPGSDTEAFF.

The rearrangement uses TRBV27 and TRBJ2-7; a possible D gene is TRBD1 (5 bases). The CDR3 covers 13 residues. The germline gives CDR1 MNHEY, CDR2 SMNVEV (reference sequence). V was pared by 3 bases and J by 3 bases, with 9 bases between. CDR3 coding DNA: TGTGCCAGCAGTTTCCACGACAGCTACGAGCAGTACTTC. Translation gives CASSFHDSYEQYF.

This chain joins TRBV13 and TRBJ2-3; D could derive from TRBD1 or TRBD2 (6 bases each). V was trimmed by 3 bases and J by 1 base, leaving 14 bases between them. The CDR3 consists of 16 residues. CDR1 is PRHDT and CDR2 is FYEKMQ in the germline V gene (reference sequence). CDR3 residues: CASSFGGRDGTDTQYF. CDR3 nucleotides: TGTGCCAGCAGCTTTGGGGGGCGCGATGGCACAGATACGCAGTATTTT.

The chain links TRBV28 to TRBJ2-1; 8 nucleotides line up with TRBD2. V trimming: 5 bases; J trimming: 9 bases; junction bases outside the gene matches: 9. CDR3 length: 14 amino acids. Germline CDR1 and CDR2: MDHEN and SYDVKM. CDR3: CASSSYRGGSEQFF. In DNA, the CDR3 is TGTGCCAGCAGTAGCTACCGGGGGGGCAGTGAGCAGTTCTTC.

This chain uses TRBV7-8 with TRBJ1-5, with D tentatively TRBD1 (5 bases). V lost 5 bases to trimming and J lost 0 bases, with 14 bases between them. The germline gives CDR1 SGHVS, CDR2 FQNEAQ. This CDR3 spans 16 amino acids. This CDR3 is CASSGLGEISNQPQHF. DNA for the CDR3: TGTGCCAGCAGCGGCCTGGGGGAGATTAGCAATCAGCCCCAGCATTTT.

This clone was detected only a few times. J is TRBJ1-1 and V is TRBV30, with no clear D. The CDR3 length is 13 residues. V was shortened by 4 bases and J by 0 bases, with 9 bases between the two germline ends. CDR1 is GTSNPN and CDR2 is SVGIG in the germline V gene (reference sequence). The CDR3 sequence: CAWTKNMNTEAFF. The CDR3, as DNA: TGTGCCTGGACGAAGAACATGAACACTGAAGCTTTCTTT. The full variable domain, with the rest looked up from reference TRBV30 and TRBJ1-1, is SQTIHQWPATLVQPVGSPLSLECTVEGTSNPNLYWYRQAAGRGLQLLFYSVGIGQISSEVPQNLSASRPQDRQFILSSKKLLLSDSGFYLCAWTKNMNTEAFFGQGTRLTVV.

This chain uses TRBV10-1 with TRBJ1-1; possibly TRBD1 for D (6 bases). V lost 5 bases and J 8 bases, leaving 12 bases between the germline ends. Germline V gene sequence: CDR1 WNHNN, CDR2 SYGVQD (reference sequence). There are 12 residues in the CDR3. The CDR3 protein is CASSQTGREAFF. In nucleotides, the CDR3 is TGCGCCAGCAGTCAAACAGGGAGGGAAGCTTTCTTT.